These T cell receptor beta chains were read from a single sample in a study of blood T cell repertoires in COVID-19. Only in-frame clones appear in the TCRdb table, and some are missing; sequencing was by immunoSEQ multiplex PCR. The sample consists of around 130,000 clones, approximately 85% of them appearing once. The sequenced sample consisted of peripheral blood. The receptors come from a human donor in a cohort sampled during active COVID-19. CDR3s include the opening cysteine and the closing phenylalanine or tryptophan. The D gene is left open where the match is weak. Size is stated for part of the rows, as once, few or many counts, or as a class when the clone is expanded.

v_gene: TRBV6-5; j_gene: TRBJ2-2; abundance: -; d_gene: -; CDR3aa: CASRSSGPGELFF; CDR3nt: TGTGCCAGCAGATCCTCAGGGCCTGGGGAGCTGTTTTTT
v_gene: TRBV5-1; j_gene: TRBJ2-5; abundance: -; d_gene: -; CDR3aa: CASSLQETQYF; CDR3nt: TGCGCCAGCAGCCTTCAAGAGACCCAGTACTTC
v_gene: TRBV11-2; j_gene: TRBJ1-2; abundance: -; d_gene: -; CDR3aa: CASSPIPYTF; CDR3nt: TGTGCCAGCAGCCCCATTCCCTACACCTTC
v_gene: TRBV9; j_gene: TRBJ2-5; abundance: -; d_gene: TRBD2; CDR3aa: CASSVALASGGEGGTQYF; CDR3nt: TGTGCCAGCAGCGTCGCCCTGGCTAGCGGGGGCGAGGGAGGGACCCAGTACTTC
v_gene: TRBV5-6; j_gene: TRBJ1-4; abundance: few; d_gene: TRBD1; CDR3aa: CASSLVGQGAKTNEKLFF; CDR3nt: TGTGCCAGCAGCTTGGTAGGACAGGGGGCAAAAACTAATGAAAAACTGTTTTTT
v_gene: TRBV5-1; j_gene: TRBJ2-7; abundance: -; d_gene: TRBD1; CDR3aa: CASSPDGGTGLF; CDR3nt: TGCGCCAGCAGCCCGGATGGTGGGACAGGGTTGTTC
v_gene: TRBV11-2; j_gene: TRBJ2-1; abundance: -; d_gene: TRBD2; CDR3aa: CASSLSLLAGAYNEQFF; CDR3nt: TGTGCCAGCAGCTTATCACTACTAGCGGGGGCGTACAATGAGCAGTTCTTC
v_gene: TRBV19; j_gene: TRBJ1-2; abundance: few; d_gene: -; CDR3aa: CASGGLIGAEGYTF; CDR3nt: TGTGCCAGTGGGGGCCTTATCGGTGCGGAGGGCTACACCTTC
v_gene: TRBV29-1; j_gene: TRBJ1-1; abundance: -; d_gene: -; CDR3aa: CSASLTVMNTEAFF; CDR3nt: TGCAGCGCCTCACTGACAGTCATGAACACTGAAGCTTTCTTT
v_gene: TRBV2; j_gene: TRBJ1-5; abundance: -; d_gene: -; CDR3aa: CASSGPLNQPQHF; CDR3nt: TGTGCCAGCAGTGGGCCCCTGAATCAGCCCCAGCATTTT
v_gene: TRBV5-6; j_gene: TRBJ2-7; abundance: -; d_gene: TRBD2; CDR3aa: CASSPGTSGGYEQYF; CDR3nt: TGTGCCAGCAGCCCGGGGACTAGCGGGGGCTACGAGCAGTACTTC
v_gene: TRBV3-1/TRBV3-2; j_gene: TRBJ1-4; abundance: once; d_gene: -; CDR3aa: CASSQVGAKKLFF; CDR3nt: TGTGCCAGCAGCCAAGTGGGGGCGAAAAAACTGTTTTTT
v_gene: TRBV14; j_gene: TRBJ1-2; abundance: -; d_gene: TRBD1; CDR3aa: CASSHRQGSVRGYTF; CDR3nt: TGTGCCAGCAGCCACCGACAGGGGTCCGTTAGAGGCTACACCTTC
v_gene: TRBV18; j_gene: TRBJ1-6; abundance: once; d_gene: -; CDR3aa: CASSPYADRSNSPLHF; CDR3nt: TGTGCCAGCTCACCATATGCGGACAGAAGCAATTCACCCCTCCACTTT
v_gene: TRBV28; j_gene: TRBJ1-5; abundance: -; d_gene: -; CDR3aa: CASSLLEQPQHF; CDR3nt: TGTGCCAGCAGTTTATTGGAGCAGCCCCAGCATTTT
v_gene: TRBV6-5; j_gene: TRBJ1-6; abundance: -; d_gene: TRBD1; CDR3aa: CASSYSPGTANSPLHF; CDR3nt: TGTGCCAGCAGTTACAGCCCTGGGACAGCCAATTCACCCCTCCACTTT
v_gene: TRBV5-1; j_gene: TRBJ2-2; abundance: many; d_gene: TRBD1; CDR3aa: CATQGQGLAGELFF; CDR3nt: TGCGCCACCCAGGGACAGGGATTGGCCGGGGAGCTGTTTTTT
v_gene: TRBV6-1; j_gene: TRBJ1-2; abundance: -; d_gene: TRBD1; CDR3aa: CASSGYQGASTSGYTF; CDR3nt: TGTGCCAGCAGTGGTTATCAGGGGGCCTCGACGAGCGGCTACACCTTC
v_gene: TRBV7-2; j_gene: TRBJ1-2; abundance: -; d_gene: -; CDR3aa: CASSALRGAGHGYTF; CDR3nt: TGTGCCAGCAGCGCCCTCAGGGGCGCGGGCCATGGCTACACCTTC
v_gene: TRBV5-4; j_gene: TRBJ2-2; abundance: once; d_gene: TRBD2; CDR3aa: CASSPGTSGITGELFF; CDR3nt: TGTGCCAGCAGCCCCGGGACTAGCGGGATTACCGGGGAGCTGTTTTTT
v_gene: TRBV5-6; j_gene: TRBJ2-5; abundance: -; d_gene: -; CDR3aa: CASSLPGQETQYF; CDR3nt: TGTGCCAGCAGCTTGCCAGGTCAAGAGACCCAGTACTTC
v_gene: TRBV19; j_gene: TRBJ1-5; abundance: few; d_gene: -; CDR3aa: CASSVTENQPQHF; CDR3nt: TGTGCCAGTAGTGTTACAGAGAACCAGCCCCAGCATTTT
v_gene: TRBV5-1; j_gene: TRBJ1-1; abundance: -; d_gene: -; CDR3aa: CASTYGVANTEAFF; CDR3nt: TGCGCCAGCACCTACGGGGTCGCGAACACTGAAGCTTTCTTT
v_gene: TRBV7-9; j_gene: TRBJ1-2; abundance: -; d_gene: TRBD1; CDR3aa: CASSLAANYRQGAGYTF; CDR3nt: TGTGCCAGCAGCTTAGCGGCTAACTACAGACAGGGGGCTGGCTACACCTTC
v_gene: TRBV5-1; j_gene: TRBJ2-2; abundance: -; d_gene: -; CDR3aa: CASSPDSAGELFF; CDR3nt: TGCGCCAGCAGCCCGGACAGCGCCGGGGAGCTGTTTTTT
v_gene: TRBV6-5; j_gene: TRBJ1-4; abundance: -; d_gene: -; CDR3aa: CASSREGGRGEKLFF; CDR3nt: TGTGCCAGCAGTCGAGAGGGGGGGCGCGGTGAAAAACTGTTTTTT
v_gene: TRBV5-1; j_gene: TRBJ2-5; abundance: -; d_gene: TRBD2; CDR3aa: CASSAGTSGGAKTQYF; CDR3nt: TGCGCCAGCAGCGCTGGGACTAGCGGGGGGGCAAAGACCCAGTACTTC